This record concerns one T cell receptor beta chain sequence. Trimming pared 2 bases from V and 1 base from J, leaving 15 bases between. CDR1 and CDR2 from the germline V gene are GTSNPN and SVGIG (reference sequence). This CDR3 comprises 16 residues. The source of the sample is a study of cytotoxic CD8 clonotypes in ibrutinib-treated CLL. The assay was immunoSEQ multiplex PCR, and TCRdb's table has in-frame clones only and misses some. The data hold some 150,000 clones, with around 77% observed a single time. Sequencing used PBMCs, obtained after 12 months of ibrutinib treatment. The source is a human donor with chronic lymphocytic leukemia. The genes are TRBV30 and TRBJ1-5; tentative D call: TRBD1 (6 bases). CDR3 residues: CAWSIQGMGSNQPQHF. The CDR3 region has the DNA TGTGCCTGGAGTATCCAGGGGATGGGGAGCAATCAGCCCCAGCATTTT.